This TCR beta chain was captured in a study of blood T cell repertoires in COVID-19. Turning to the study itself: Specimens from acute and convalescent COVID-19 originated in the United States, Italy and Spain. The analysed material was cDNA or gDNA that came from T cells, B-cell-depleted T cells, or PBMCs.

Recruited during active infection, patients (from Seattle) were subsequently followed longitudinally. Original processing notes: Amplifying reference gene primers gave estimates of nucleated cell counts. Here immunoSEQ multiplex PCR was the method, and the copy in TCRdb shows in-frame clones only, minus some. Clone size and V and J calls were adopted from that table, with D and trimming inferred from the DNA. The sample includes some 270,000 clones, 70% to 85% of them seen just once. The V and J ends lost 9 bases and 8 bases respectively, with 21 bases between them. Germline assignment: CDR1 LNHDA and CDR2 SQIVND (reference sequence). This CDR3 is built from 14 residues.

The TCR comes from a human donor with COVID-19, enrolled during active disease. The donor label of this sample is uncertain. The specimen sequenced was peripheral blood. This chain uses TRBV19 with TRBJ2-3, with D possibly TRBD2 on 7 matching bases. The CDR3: CASQDAGAGSTQYF. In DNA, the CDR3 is TGTGCCAGCCAAGACGCGGGGGCCGGCAGTACGCAGTATTTT.